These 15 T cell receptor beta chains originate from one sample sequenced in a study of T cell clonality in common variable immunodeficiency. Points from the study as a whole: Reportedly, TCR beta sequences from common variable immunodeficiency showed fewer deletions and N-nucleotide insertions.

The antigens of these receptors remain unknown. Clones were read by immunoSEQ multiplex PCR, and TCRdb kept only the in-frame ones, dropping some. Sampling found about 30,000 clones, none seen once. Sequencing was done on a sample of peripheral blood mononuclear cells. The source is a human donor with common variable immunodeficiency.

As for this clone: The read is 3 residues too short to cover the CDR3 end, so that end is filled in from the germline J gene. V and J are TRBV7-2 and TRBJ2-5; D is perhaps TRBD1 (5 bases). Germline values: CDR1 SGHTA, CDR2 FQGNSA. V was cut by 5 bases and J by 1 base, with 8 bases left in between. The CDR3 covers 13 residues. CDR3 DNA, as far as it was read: TGTGCCAGCAGCATGACAGTCCAAGAGACC. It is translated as CASSMTVQET. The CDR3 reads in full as CASSMTVQETQYF.

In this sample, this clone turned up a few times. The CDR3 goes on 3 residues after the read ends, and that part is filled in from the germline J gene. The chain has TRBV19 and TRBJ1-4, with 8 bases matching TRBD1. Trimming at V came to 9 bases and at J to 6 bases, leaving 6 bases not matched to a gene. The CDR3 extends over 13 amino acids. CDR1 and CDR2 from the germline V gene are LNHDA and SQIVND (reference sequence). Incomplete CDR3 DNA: TGTGCCAGCACTGACAGGGGATATGAAAAA. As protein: CASTDRGYEK. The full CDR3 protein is CASTDRGYEKLFF.

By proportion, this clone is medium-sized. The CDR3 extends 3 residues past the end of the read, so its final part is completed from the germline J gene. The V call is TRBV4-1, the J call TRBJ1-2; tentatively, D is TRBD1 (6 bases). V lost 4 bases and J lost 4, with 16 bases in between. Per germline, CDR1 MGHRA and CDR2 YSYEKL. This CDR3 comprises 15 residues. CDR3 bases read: TGCGCCAGCAGCCCTTCGAGGGGGTTGACCTATGGC. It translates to CASSPSRGLTYG. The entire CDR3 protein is CASSPSRGLTYGYTF.

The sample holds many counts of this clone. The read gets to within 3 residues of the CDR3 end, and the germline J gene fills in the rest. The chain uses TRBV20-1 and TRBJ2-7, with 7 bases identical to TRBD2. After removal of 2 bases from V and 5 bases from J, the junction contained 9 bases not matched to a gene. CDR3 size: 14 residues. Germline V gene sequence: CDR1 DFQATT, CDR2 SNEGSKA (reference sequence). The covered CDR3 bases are TGCAGTGCTAGATCCCCAGACCGGGGGGACGAG. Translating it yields CSARSPDRGDE. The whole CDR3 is CSARSPDRGDEQYF.

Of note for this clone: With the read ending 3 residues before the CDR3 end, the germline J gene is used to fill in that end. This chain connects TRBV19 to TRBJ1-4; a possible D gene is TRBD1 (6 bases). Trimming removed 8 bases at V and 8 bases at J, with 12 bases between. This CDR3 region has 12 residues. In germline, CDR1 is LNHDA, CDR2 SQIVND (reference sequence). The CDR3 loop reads CASGRTVEKLFF. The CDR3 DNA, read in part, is TGTGCCAGTGGAAGGACAGTAGAAAAA.

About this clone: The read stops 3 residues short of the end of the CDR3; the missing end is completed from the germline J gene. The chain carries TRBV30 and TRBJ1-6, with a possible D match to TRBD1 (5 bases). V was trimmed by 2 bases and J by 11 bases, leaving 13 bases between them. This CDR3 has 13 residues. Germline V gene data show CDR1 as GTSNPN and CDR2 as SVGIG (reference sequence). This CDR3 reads CAWSPRGYPPLHF. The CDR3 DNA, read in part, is TGTGCCTGGAGTCCGCGGGGCTATCCACCC.

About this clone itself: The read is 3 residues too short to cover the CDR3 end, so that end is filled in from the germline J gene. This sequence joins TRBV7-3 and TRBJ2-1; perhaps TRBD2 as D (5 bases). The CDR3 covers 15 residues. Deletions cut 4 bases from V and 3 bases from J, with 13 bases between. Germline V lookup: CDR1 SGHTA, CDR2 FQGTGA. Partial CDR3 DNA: TGTGCCAGCAGCTCCCTAGCCGTAGGCTACAATGAG. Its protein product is CASSSLAVGYNE. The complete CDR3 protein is CASSSLAVGYNEQFF.

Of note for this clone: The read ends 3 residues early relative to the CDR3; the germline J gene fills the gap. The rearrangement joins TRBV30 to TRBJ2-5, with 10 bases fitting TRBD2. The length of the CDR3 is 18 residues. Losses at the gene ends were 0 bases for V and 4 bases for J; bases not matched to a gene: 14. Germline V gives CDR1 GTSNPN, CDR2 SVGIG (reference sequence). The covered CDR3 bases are TGTGCCTGGAGTGTATCTCTAGCGGGGGCCGGGGGGGGAGAGACC. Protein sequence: CAWSVSLAGAGGGET. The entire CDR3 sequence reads CAWSVSLAGAGGGETQYF. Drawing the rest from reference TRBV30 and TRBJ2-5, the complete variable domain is SQTIHQWPATLVQPVGSPLSLECTVEGTSNPNLYWYRQAAGRGLQLLFYSVGIGQISSEVPQNLSASRPQDRQFILSSKKLLLSDSGFYLCAWSVSLAGAGGGETQYFGPGTRLLVL.

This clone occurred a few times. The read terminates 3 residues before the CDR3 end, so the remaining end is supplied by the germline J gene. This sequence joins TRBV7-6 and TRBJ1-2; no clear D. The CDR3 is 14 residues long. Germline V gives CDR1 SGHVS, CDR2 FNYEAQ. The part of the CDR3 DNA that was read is TGTGCCAGCAGCGAAAGACCCCACGAGGGCGGC. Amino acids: CASSERPHEGG. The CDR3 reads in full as CASSERPHEGGYTF.

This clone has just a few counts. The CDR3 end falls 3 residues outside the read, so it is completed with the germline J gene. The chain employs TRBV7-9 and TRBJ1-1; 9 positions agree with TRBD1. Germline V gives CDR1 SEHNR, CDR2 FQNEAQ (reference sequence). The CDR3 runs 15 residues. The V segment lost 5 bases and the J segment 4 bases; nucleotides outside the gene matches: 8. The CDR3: CASSAYRGQSTEAFF. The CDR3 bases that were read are TGTGCCAGCAGCGCCTACAGGGGGCAAAGCACTGAA. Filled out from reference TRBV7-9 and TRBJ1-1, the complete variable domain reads DTGVSQNPRHKITKRGQNVTFRCDPISEHNRLYWYRQTLGQGPEFLTYFQNEAQLEKSRLLSDRFSAERPKGSFSTLEIQRTEQGDSAMYLCASSAYRGQSTEAFFGQGTRLTVV.

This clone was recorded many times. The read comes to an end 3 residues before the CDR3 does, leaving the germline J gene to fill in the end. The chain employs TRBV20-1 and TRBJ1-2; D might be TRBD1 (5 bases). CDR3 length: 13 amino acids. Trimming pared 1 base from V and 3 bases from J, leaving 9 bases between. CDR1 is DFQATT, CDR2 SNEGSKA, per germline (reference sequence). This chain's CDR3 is CSARAQGDYGYTF. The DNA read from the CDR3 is TGCAGTGCTAGAGCTCAAGGGGACTATGGC.

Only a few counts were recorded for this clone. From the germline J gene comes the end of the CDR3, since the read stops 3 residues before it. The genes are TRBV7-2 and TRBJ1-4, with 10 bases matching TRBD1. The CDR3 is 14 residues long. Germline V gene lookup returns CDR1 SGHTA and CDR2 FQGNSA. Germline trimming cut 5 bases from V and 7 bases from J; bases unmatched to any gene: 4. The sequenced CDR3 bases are TGTGCCAGCAGCGCCCGGGACAGGGGTGAAAAA. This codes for CASSARDRGEK. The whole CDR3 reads CASSARDRGEKLFF. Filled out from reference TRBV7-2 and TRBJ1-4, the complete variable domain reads GAGVSQSPSNKVTEKGKDVELRCDPISGHTALYWYRQSLGQGLEFLIYFQGNSAPDKSGLPSDRFSAERTGGSVSTLTIQRTQQEDSAVYLCASSARDRGEKLFFGSGTQLSVL.

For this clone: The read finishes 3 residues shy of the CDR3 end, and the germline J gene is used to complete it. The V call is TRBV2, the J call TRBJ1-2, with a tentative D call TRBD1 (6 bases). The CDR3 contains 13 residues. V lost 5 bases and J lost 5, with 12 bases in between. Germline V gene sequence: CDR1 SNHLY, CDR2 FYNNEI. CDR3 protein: CASSKQGVYGYTF. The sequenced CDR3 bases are TGTGCCAGCAGTAAACAGGGAGTATATGGC.

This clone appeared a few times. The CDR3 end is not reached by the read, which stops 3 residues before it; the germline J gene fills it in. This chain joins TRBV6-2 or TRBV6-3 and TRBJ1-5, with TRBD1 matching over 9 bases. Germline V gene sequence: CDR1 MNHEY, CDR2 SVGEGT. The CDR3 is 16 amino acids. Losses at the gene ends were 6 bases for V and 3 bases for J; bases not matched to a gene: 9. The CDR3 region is CASRETGTGNNQPQHF. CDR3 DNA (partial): TGTGCCAGCAGGGAAACCGGGACAGGGAACAATCAGCCC.

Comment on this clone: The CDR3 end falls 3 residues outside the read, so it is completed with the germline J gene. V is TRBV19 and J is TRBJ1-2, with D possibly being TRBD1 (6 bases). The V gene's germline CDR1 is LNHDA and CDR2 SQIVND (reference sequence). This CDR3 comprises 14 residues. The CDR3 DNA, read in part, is TGTGCCAGTAGTCCCGGACAGTCAAAAGGGGGC. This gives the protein CASSPGQSKGG. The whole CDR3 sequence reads CASSPGQSKGGYTF.